This is a list of T cell receptor beta chains from one sample in a study of cytomegalovirus exposure and HLA in healthy donors. The method was immunoSEQ multiplex PCR; TCRdb's version includes in-frame clones alone and lacks a portion of them. The sample contains hundreds of thousands of clones, roughly 87% of which appear only once. The sequencing sample was made of PBMCs. The receptors stem from a young man in good health and CMV-seropositive. CDR3s include the opening cysteine and the closing phenylalanine or tryptophan. A D gene is named only where the DNA matches it firmly. Not all rows give a size; the values are once, few, many and, for expanded clones, a class.

V gene	clone size	J gene	D gene	CDR3 protein	CDR3 DNA
TRBV30	-	TRBJ1-3	-	CAFQTGSGNTIYF	TGTGCCTTCCAGACAGGCTCGGGAAACACCATATATTTT
TRBV6-1	-	TRBJ1-5	TRBD1	CASSELDRRVGHF	TGTGCCAGCAGTGAATTGGACAGGCGGGTTGGACATTTT
TRBV4-3	-	TRBJ2-1	-	CAVQGNEQFF	TGCGCCGTCCAGGGTAATGAGCAGTTCTTC
TRBV5-1	-	TRBJ2-1	-	CASSLDRAVSSYNEQFF	TGCGCCAGCAGCTTGGATAGGGCAGTGAGCTCCTACAATGAGCAGTTCTTC
TRBV10-2	few	TRBJ1-1	-	CASSWPPTMNTEAFF	TGCGCCAGCAGTTGGCCCCCTACCATGAACACTGAAGCTTTCTTT
TRBV4-1	-	TRBJ2-2	TRBD1	CASSQMGQGTGELFF	TGCGCCAGCAGCCAAATGGGACAGGGAACCGGGGAGCTGTTTTTT
TRBV4-1	-	TRBJ2-1	TRBD1	CASSQAWTGDEQFF	TGCGCCAGCAGCCAGGCATGGACAGGGGATGAGCAGTTCTTC
TRBV19	-	TRBJ1-2	-	CASSIEANYGYTF	TGTGCCAGTAGTATCGAAGCTAACTATGGCTACACCTTC
TRBV7-8	-	TRBJ1-4	-	CASSTGSTNEKLFF	TGTGCCAGCAGTACAGGGTCAACTAATGAAAAACTGTTTTTT
TRBV6-5	-	TRBJ1-2	-	CASSLGGNLGYTF	TGTGCCAGCAGTCTAGGGGGGAATCTGGGCTACACCTTC
TRBV6-6	-	TRBJ1-1	-	CASTQGSGTEAFF	TGTGCCAGCACCCAGGGTTCGGGCACTGAAGCTTTCTTT
TRBV5-6	-	TRBJ2-5	-	CASSLIKETQYF	TGTGCCAGCAGCTTGATCAAAGAGACCCAGTACTTC
TRBV29-1	-	TRBJ2-5	TRBD1	CSVGWTQSGQGRETQYF	TGCAGCGTTGGGTGGACGCAGTCGGGACAGGGGCGGGAGACCCAGTACTTC
TRBV19	-	TRBJ2-2	-	CASRHNTGELFF	TGTGCCAGTCGGCACAACACCGGGGAGCTGTTTTTT